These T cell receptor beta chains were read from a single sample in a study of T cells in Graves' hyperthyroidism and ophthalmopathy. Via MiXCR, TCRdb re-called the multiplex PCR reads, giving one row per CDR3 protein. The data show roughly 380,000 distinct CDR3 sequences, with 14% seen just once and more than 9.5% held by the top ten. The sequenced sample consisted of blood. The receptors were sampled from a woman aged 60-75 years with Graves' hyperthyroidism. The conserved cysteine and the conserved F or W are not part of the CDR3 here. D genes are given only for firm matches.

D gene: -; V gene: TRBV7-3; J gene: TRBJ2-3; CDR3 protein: ASSPGTPLDTQY
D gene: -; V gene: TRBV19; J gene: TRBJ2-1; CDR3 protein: ASSSPPGVRYNEQF
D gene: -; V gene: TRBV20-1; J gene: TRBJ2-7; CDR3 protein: SARDAVAANYEQY
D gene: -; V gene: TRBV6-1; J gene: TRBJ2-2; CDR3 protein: ASSGRNTGELF
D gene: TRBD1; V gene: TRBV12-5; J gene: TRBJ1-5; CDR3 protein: ASSRSQGATLSLNQPQH
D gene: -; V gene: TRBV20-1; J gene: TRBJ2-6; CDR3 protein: SARDIGTGANVLT
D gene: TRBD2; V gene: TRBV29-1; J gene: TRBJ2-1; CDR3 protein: SSGGLAGNEQF
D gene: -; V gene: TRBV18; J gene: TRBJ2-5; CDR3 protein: ASSPFIGGQETQY
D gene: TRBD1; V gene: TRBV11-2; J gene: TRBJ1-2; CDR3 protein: ASSYLQGIHGYT
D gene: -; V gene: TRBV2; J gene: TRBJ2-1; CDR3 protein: ASGQNEQF
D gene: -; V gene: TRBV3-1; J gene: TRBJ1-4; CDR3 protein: ASSQDTNGEKLF
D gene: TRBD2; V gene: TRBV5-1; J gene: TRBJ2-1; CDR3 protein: ASSPEPGLGTNEQF
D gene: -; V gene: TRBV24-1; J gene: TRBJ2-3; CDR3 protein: ATSVGLGTDTQY
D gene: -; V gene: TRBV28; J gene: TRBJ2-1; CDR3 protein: ASSRSNYNEQF
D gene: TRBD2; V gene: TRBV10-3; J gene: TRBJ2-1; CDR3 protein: AISGGRDLNEQF
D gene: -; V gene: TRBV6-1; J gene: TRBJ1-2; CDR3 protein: ASRLHTIVNYGYT
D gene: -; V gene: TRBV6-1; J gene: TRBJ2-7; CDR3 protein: ASRVGAGEQY
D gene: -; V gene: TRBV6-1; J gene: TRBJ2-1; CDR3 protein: ASGYRGSYNEQF
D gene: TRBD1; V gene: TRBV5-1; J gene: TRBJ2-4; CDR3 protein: ASSEGQGFDIQY
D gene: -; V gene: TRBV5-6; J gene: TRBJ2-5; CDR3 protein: ASSLKTTPNQETQY
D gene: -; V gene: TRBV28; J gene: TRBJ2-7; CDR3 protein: ASTSDDSRDDEQY
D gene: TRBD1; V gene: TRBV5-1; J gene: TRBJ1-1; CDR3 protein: ASSRQGSTEAF
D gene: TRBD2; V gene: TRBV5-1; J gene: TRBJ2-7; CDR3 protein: ASSWSGTSSTYEQY
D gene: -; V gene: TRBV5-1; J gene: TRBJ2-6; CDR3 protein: ATLVIGANVLT
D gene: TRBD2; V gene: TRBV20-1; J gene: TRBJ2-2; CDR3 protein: SARASGSYGTGELF
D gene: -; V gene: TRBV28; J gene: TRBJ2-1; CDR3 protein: ASTETDSYNEQF
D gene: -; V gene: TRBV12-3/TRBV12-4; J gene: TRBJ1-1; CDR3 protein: ASSLRISTEAF
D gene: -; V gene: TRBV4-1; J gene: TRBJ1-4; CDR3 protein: ASSQVGKRREKLF
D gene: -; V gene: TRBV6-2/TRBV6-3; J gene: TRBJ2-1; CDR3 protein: ASYPTKVAVYNERF
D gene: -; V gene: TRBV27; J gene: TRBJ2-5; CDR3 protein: ASSFRGARGETQY
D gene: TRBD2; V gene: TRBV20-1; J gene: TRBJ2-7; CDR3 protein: SASGTSGKELYEQY
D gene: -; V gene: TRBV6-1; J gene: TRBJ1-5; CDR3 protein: ASSHNSGQPQH
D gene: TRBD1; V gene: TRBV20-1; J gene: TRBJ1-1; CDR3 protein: SARGDQGAKNTEAF
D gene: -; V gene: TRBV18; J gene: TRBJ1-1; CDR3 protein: VSSPPGDTEAF
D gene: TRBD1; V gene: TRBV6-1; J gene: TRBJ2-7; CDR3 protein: AIGRDRGQGEQY
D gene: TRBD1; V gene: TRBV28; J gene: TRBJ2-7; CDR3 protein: ASSPGTDFEQY
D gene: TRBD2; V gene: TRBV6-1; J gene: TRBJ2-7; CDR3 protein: ASSYLRTSSYEQY
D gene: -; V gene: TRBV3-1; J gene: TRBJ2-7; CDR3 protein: ASSQARLRDASYEQY
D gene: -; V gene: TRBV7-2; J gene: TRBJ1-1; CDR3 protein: ASSRTGTMNTEAF
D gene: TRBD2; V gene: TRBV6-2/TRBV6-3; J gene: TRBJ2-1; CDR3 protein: ASSSRLAGVSYNEQF
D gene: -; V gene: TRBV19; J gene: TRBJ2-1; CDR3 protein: ASSSWTPKAYNEQF
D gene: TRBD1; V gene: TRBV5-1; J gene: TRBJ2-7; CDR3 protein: ASSWDGTGDPGQY
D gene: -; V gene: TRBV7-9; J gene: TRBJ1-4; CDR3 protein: ASSLLGTNEKLF
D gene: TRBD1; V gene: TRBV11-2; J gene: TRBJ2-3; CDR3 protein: ASRNTWTGMGTDTQY
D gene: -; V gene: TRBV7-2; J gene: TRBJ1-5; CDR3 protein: ASSLRLRDQPQH
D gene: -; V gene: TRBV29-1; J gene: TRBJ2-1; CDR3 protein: SVEARNNEQF
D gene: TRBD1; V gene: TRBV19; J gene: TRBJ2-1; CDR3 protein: ASRDRTYNEQF
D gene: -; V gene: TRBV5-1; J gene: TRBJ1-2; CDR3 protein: ASSTSPNYGYT
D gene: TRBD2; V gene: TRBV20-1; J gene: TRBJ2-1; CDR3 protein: SAKRGRSGNEQF
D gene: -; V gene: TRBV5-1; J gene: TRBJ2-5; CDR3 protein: ASSLRQTQETQY
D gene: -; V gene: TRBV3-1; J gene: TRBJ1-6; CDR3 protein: ASSPTTDSPLH
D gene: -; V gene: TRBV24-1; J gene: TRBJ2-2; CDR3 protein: ATSDSSTENTGELF